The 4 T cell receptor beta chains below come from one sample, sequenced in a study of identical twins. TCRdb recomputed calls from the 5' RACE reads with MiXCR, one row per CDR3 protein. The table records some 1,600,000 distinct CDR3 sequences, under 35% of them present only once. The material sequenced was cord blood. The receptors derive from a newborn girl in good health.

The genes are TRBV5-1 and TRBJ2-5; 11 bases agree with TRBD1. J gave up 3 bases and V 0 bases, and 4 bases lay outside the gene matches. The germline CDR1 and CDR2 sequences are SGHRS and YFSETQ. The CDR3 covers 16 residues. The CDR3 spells CASSLGPGQGEETQYF. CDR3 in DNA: TGCGCCAGCAGCTTGGGTCCGGGACAGGGGGAAGAGACCCAGTACTTC. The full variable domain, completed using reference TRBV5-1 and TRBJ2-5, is KAGVTQTPRYLIKTRGQQVTLSCSPISGHRSVSWYQQTPGQGLQFLFEYFSETQRNKGNFPGRFSGRQFSNSRSEMNVSTLELGDSALYLCASSLGPGQGEETQYFGPGTRLLVL.

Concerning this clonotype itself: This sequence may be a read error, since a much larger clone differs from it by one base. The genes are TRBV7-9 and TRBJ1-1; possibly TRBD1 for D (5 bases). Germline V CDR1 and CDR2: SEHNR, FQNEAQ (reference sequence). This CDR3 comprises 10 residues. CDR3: CASRDTEVFF. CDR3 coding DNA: TGTGCCAGCAGGGACACTGAAGTTTTCTTT.

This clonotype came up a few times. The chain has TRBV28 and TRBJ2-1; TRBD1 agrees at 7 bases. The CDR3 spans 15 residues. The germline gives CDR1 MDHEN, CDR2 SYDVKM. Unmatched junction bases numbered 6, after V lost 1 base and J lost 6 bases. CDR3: CASSLLGAGGNEQFF. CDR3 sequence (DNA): TGTGCCAGCAGTTTATTGGGGGCAGGGGGCAATGAGCAGTTCTTC.

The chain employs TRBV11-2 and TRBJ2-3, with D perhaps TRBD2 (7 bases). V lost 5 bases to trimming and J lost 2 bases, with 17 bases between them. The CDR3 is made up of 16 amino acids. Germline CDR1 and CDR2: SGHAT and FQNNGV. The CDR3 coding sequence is TGTGCCAGCAGCCGGGGGGCGTCTGGACTCACAGATACGCAGTATTTT. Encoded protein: CASSRGASGLTDTQYF.